The sequence of this TCR beta chain was determined in a study of blood T cell repertoires in COVID-19. Overall study context: COVID-19 samples, acute and convalescent, were from the United States, Italy and Spain. PBMCs, B-cell-depleted T cells, or T cells were the source of the cDNA or gDNA that made up the material.

In the study's own analysis: Reference gene primer amplification gave estimated nucleated cell counts. Only in-frame clones appear in the TCRdb table, and some are missing; sequencing was by immunoSEQ multiplex PCR. That table supplies the V and J calls and clone size; D and trimming were determined from the DNA. The table includes around 290,000 clones, about 86% detected once. Enrolled during active infection, Seattle patients were then followed longitudinally. The germline CDR1 and CDR2 sequences are SQVTM and ANQGSEA. CDR3 length: 15 amino acids. Trimming removed 4 bases from V and 8 bases from J, with 20 bases in between.

Sequencing input: peripheral blood. The rearrangement joins TRBV29-1 to TRBJ1-4, with a weak D call TRBD1 (5 bases). The sequence was collected from a woman in her 70s with COVID-19, enrolled during active disease. CDR3 amino acids: CSVVKGGAGGEKLFF. CDR3 coding DNA: TGCAGCGTTGTGAAAGGTGGGGCCGGAGGGGAAAAACTGTTTTTT. The complete variable domain, with remaining parts taken from reference TRBV29-1 and TRBJ1-4, reads SAVISQKPSRDICQRGTSLTIQCQVDSQVTMMFWYRQQPGQSLTLIATANQGSEATYESGFVIDKFPISRPNLTFSTLTVSNMSPEDSSIYLCSVVKGGAGGEKLFFGSGTQLSVL.